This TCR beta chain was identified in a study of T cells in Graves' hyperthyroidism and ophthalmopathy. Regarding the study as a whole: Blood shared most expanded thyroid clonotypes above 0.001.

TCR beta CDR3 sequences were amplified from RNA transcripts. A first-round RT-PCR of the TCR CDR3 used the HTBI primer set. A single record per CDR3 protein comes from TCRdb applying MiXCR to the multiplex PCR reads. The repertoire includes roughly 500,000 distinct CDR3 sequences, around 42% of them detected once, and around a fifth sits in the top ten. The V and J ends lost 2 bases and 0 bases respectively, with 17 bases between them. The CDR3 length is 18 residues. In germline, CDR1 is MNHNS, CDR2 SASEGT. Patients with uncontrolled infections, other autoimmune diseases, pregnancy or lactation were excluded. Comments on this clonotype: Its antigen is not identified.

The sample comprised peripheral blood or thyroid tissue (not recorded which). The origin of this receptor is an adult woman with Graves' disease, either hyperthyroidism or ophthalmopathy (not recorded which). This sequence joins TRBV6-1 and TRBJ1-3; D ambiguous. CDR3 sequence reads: CASSELMSERSSGNTIYF. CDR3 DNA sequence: TGTGCCAGCAGTGAATTGATGTCGGAAAGAAGCTCTGGAAACACCATATATTTT.